This TCR beta chain was profiled in a study of Ad26.COV2.S vaccination and SARS-CoV-2 variants (dated by TCRdb to the early 2020s). The study in broad terms: Donors in the vaccine arm were drawn from COV1001, a phase I-IIa trial of Ad26.COV2.S in healthy adults that was multicentre, randomized, double-blind and placebo-controlled. Investigators did not know the trial group allocation while performing experiments and assessing outcomes. A total of 32 samples were included in the TCR-sequenced set, comprising around 19 Ad26.COV2.S vaccine recipients, 5 placebo recipients and 8 SARS-CoV-2 convalescent individuals. Dosing of Ad26.COV2.S was intramuscular, at either 5x10^10 or 1x10^11 viral particles, delivered as one shot or as two shots spaced 56 days apart. TCRbeta repertoire sequencing served as the tool for gauging how specific and how broad the SARS-CoV-2-reactive T cell receptors were following Ad26.COV2.S vaccination. Trial participants were randomized into five groups of five, in which low-dose or high-dose Ad26.COV2.S was given once or twice, or placebo was given on both occasions. Overall study results and their limits: After vaccination, spike-specific CD8+ and CD4+ T cell responses were reported to show substantial breadth. Non-spike TCR breadth was comparable between vaccine and placebo recipients, consistent with the vaccine containing only spike. It was noted by the authors that total T cell responses may have been underestimated by the TCR breadth and depth analyses. The study was not powered for comparison of responses between vaccine doses or regimens. Ad26.COV2.S recipients had higher spike-specific TCR breadth than placebo recipients (P = 0.0014).

The immunoSEQ Assay was used to sequence TCRbeta CDR3 regions. After extraction, genomic DNA underwent amplification by bias-controlled multiplex PCR, followed by high-throughput sequencing. The study's processing was this. To quantify the absolute abundance of every unique TCRbeta CDR3 region, sequences were collapsed and filtered. Usable DNA was measured by amplifying reference genes present in all nucleated cells, and TCRbeta template counts were normalized to that usable DNA to estimate T cell fraction. Repertoire TCRs were annotated as SARS-CoV-2-specific by exact matching of V gene, CDR3 amino acid sequence and J gene to a known reactive TCR set. The reference SARS-CoV-2 TCR set came from MIRA and was filtered for enrichment in COVID-19-positive ImmuneCODE repertoires, removing public or cross-reactive TCRs. Based on the MIRA antigens, annotated TCRs were further analysed at the level of specific ORF or position within ORF. Depth was the summed frequency of annotated unique rearrangements, while breadth was defined as annotated unique rearrangements over total unique productive rearrangements. Two-sided Wilcoxon rank-sum tests were used to compare TCR breadth between groups. Sourced from immuneACCESS, this table was stored by TCRdb with only in-frame sequences that have V and J called. A share of the clones is absent; for the studies checked, an unresolved V gene accounts for under half, and the remainder has no known explanation. From that table come the V and J calls and clone size; the DNA was used to work out D and trimming. The sample table holds 300,000 to 400,000 clones, of which around 87% were seen once. The ten top clones hold approximately 3.6% of the sample.

With respect to this clone: It lacks a known antigen. Base qualities were left out, and no much larger clone turns up one base away.

The treatment or condition label for this specimen denotes: some 20 received Ad26.COV2.S at low or high dose, single or two shots; roughly 5 received placebo; per-sample allocation not given. Repertoires of vaccine and placebo recipients were sequenced from samples taken on day 63 after the first injection. Cohort 1b enrolled 25 to 30 adults aged 18-55 years at a single site in Boston, USA, between 29 July and 7 August 2020. As a vaccine, Ad26.COV2.S was a replication-incompetent adenovirus type 26 vector that expressed a prefusion-stabilized SARS-CoV-2 spike protein derived from the original Wuhan strain. This TCR was sampled from a person aged 18-65 years who received the Ad26.COV2.S COVID-19 vaccine or a placebo. This specimen was peripheral blood, taken in a trial of Ad26.COV2.S vaccine versus placebo.

CDR3 region: CASSPDRGSQPQHF. Read as DNA, the sequence is TGCGCCAGCAGCCCGGACAGGGGCTCTCAGCCCCAGCATTTT. The rearrangement joined TRBV5-1 to TRBJ1-5; 9 of the junction bases match TRBD1. The CDR3 measures 14 amino acids from cysteine to phenylalanine. Left in the record is the CDR3 DNA by itself, 42 bases read in frame from the first base. Trimming removed 4 bases from V and 6 bases from J; the gene matches leave 5 bases unexplained. CDR1 SGHRS and CDR2 YFSETQ are derived from the germline V gene.